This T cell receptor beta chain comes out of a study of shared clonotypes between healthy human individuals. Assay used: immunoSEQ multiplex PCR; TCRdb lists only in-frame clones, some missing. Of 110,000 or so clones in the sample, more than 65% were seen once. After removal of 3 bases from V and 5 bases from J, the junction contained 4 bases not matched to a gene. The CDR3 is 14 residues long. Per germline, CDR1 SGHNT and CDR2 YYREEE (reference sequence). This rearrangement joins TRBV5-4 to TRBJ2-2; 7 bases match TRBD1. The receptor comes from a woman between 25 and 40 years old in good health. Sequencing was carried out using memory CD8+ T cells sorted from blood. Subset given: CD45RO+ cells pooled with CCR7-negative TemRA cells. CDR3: CASSWTTGTGELFF. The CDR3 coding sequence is TGTGCCAGCAGCTGGACGACAGGGACCGGGGAGCTGTTTTTT.